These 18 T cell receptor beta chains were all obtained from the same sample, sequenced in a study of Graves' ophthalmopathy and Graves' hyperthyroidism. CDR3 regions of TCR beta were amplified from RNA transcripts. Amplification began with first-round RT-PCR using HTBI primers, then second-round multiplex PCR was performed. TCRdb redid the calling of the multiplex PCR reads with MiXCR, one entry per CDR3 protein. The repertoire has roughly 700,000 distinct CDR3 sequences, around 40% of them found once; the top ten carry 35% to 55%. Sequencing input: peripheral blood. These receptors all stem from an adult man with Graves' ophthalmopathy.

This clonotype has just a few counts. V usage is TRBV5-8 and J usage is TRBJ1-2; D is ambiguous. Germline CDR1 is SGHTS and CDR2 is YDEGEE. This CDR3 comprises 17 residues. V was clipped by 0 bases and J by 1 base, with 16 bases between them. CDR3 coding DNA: TGTGCCAGCAGCTTGGCTCGGTCCCATCTTGATAACTATGGCTACACCTTC. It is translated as CASSLARSHLDNYGYTF.

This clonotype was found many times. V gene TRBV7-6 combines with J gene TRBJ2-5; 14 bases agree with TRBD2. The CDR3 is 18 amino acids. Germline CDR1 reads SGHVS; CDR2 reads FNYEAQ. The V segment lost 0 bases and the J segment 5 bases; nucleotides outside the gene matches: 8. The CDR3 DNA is TGTGCCAGCAGCTTAGCTGGGACTAGCGGGAGCAAATGGGAGACCCAGTACTTC. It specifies CASSLAGTSGSKWETQYF.

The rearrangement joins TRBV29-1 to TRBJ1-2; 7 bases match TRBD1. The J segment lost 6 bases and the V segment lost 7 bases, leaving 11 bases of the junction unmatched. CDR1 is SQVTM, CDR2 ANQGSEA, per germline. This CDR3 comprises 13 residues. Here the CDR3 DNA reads TGCAGCGCCTGGGGACAGCCAAGGGATGGCTACACCTTC. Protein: CSAWGQPRDGYTF. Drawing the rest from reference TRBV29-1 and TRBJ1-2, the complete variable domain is SAVISQKPSRDICQRGTSLTIQCQVDSQVTMMFWYRQQPGQSLTLIATANQGSEATYESGFVIDKFPISRPNLTFSTLTVSNMSPEDSSIYLCSAWGQPRDGYTFGSGTRLTVV.

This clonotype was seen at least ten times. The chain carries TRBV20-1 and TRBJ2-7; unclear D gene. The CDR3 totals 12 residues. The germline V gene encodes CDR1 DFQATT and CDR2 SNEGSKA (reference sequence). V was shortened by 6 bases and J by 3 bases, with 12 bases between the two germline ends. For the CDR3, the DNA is TGCAGTGCCACGGACGGGCGCTACGAGCAGTACTTC. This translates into CSATDGRYEQYF.

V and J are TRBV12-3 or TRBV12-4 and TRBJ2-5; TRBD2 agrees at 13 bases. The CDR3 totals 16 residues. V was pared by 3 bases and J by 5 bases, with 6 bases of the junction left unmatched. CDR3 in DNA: TGTGCCAGCAGTTTTGCGACTAGCGGGGGGCCGGAGACCCAGTACTTC. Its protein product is CASSFATSGGPETQYF.

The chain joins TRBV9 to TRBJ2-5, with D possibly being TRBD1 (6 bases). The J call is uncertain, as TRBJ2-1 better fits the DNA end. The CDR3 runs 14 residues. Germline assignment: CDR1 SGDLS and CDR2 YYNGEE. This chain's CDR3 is CASSATGAGDEQFF. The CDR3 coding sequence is TGTGCCAGCAGCGCCACTGGGGCAGGGGATGAGCAGTTCTTC.

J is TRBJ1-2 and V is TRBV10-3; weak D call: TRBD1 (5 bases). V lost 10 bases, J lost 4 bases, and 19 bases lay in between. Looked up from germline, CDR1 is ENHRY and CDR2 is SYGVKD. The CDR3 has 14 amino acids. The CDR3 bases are TGTGCCAGCGGGAAGATGGGGGGGAGCTATGGCTACACCTTC. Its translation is CASGKMGGSYGYTF.

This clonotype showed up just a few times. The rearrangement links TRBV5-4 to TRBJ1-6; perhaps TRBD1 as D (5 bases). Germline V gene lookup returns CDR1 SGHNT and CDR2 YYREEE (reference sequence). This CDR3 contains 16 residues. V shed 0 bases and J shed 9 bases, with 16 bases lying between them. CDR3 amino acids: CASSLDGQFLGSPLHF. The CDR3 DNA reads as TGTGCCAGCAGCTTGGACGGACAATTCTTGGGTTCACCCCTCCACTTT.

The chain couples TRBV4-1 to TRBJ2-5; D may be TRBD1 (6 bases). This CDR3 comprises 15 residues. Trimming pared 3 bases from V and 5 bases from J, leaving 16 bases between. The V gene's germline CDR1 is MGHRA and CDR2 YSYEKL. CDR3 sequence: CASSQARNRVETQYF. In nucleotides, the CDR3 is TGCGCCAGCAGCCAGGCCCGGAACAGGGTCGAGACCCAGTACTTC.

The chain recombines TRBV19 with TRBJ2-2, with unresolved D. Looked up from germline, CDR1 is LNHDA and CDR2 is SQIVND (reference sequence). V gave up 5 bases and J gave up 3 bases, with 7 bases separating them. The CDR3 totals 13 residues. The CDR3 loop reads CASSAVHTGELFF. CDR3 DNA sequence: TGTGCCAGTAGTGCGGTACACACCGGGGAGCTGTTTTTT.

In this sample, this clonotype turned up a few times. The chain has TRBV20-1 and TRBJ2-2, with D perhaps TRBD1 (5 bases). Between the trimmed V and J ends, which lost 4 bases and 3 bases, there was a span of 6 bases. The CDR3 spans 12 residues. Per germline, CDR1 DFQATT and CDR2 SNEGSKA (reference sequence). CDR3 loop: CSATRDTGELFF. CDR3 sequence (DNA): TGCAGTGCTACCAGGGACACCGGGGAGCTGTTTTTT.

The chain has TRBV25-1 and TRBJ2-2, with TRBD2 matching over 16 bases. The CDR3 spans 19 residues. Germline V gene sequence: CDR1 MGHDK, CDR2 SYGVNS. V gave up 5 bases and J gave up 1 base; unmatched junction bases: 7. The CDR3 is CASSPGTSGRALNTGELFF. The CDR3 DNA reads TGTGCCAGCAGTCCGGGGACTAGCGGGAGGGCCTTGAACACCGGGGAGCTGTTTTTT.

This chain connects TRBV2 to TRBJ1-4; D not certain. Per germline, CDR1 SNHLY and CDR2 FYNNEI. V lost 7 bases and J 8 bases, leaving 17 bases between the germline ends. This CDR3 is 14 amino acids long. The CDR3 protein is CASNPDIFGEKLFF. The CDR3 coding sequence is TGTGCCAGCAATCCCGACATCTTCGGGGAAAAACTGTTTTTT.

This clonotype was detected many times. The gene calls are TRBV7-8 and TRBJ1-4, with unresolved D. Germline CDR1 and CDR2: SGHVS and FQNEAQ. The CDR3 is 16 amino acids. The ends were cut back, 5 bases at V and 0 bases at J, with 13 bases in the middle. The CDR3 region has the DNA TGTGCCAGCAGCCTCCCCAGATTTACAACTAATGAAAAACTGTTTTTT. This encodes CASSLPRFTTNEKLFF.

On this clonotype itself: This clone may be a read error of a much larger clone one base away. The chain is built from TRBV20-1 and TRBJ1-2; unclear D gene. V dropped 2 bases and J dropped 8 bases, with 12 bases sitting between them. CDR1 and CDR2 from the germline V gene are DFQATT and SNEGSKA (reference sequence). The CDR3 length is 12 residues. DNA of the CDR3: TGCAGTGCTAGATTGGCGGGAGGCGGCTACACCTTC. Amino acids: CSARLAGGGYTF.

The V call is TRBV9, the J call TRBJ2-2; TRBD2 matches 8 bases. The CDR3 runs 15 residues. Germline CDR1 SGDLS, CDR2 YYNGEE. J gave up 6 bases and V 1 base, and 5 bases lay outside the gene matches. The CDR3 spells CASSVRGGPSGELFF. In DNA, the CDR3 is TGTGCCAGCAGCGTACGGGGGGGCCCCTCCGGGGAGCTGTTTTTT.

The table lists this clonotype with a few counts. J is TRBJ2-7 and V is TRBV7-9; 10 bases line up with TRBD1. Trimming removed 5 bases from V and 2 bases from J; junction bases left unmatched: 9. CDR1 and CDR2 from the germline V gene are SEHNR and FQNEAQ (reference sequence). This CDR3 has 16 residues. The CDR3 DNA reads TGTGCCAGCAGCCCAGGAGGGACAGGGGACACCTACGAGCAGTACTTC. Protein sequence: CASSPGGTGDTYEQYF. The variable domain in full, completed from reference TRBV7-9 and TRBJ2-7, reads DTGVSQNPRHKITKRGQNVTFRCDPISEHNRLYWYRQTLGQGPEFLTYFQNEAQLEKSRLLSDRFSAERPKGSFSTLEIQRTEQGDSAMYLCASSPGGTGDTYEQYFGPGTRLTVT.

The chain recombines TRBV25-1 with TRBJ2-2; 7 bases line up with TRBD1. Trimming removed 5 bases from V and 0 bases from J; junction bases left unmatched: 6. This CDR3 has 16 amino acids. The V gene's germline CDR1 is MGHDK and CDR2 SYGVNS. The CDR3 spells CASSHTTGSNTGELFF. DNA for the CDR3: TGTGCCAGCAGTCATACGACAGGGTCGAACACCGGGGAGCTGTTTTTT.